The sequence of this T cell receptor (beta chain) was determined in a study of blood T cell repertoires in COVID-19. TCRdb's table, derived via immunoSEQ multiplex PCR, lists solely in-frame clones and lacks some. The repertoire holds 340,000 or so clones, roughly 84% seen once, with 1% in the top ten. This clone appeared a single time. Input material: peripheral blood. The clonotype was recovered from a man aged 50-59 years with active or convalescent COVID-19.

CDR3 nucleotides: TGTGCCAGCAGCTTAGATGCGGGAGTCTTATACAATGAGCAGTTCTTC. Translating gives CASSLDAGVLYNEQFF. This sequence joins TRBV7-2 and TRBJ2-1; the match to TRBD2 covers 7 bases. Trimming removed 1 base from V and 4 bases from J; junction bases left unmatched: 7. This CDR3 region has 16 residues. Germline V gene data show CDR1 as SGHTA and CDR2 as FQGNSA.